This paragraph reports one T cell receptor beta chain. Since the CDR3 does not end with the conserved phenylalanine or tryptophan, this likely comes from a read error. The limits of the CDR3 on the DNA are not certain, so only TCRdb's listed CDR3 is given. This sample is drawn from a study of blood T cells in healthy people across ages. The use of a sample-barcoded 5' primer and a J-beta primer mix characterized a second PCR of roughly 6 to 11 cycles. Every single cDNA molecule received a tag from a template-switch adaptor with 12 random nucleotides. TCRdb reprocessed the 5' RACE reads via MiXCR and lists one record per CDR3 protein. The top ten hold less than 20% of the sample, which has approximately 800,000 distinct CDR3 sequences, 35% to 60% seen once. In terms of origin and age, donors were healthy Caucasian individuals from Russia aged about 6 to 100. The CDR3 extends over 14 residues, inclusive of both ends.

Sequencing input: blood. The clonotype comes from a man aged 80 or over in good health. V gene TRBV12-3 or TRBV12-4 combines with J gene TRBJ2-3; the DNA was not compared with TRBD1, the D call given in the table. The CDR3 region is CASSFRVRTDMEYS.